This paragraph reports one T cell receptor (beta chain). Its antigen is not known. This specimen comes from a study of response to subunit inactivated influenza vaccine. General study points: Each seasonal influenza vaccination recruits few new T cells, the authors suggested.

This CDR3 has 17 amino acids. Between the trimmed V and J ends, which lost 3 bases and 0 bases, there was a span of 18 bases. Germline CDR1 SGHRS, CDR2 YFSETQ. From the RT-PCR reads, TCRdb called clonotypes with MiXCR, one entry per CDR3 protein. The table records some 850,000 distinct CDR3 sequences, roughly 20% of them present only once. The chain couples TRBV5-1 to TRBJ1-1, with D possibly matching TRBD1 (6 bases). This receptor was identified in a man aged 45-65 years who received an inactivated influenza vaccine. Sequencing was performed on PBMCs from blood, taken 4 to 6 days after vaccination. The CDR3 region has the DNA TGCGCCAGCAGCTCCGGACGGGGGGCGGCTATGAACACTGAAGCTTTCTTT. Translated: CASSSGRGAAMNTEAFF. Full variable domain (missing parts from reference TRBV5-1 and TRBJ1-1): KAGVTQTPRYLIKTRGQQVTLSCSPISGHRSVSWYQQTPGQGLQFLFEYFSETQRNKGNFPGRFSGRQFSNSRSEMNVSTLELGDSALYLCASSSGRGAAMNTEAFFGQGTRLTVV.